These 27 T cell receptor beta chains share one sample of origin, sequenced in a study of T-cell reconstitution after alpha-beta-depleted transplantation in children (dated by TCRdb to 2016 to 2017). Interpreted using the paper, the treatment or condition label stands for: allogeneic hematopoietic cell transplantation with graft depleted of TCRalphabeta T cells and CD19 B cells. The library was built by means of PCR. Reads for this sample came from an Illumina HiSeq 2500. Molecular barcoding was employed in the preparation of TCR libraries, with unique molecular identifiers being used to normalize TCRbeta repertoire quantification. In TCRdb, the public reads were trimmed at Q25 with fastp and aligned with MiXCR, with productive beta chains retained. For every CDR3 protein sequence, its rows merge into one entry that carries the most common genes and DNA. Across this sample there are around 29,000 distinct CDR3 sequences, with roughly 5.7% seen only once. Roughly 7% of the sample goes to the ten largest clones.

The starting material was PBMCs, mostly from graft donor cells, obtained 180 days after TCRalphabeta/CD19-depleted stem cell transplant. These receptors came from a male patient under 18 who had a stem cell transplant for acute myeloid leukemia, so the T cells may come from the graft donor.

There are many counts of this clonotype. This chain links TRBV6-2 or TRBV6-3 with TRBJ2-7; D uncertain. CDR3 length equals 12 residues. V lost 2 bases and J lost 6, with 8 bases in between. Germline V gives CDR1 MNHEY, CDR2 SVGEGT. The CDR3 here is CASSYGSVEQYF. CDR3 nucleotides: TGTGCCAGCAGTTACGGGTCCGTCGAGCAGTACTTC.

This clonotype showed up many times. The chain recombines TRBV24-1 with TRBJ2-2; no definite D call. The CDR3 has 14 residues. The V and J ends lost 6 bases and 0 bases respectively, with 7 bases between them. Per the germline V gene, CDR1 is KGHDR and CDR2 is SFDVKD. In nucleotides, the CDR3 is TGTGCCACCAGTAGCTATCCGAACACCGGGGAGCTGTTTTTT. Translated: CATSSYPNTGELFF.

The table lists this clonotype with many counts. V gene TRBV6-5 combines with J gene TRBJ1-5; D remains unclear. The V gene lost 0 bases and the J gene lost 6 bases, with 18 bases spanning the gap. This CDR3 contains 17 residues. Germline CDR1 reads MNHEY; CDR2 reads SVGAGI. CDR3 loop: CASSYSLATGLSQPQHF. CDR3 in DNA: TGTGCCAGCAGTTACTCCCTGGCCACCGGCCTGAGTCAGCCCCAGCATTTT.

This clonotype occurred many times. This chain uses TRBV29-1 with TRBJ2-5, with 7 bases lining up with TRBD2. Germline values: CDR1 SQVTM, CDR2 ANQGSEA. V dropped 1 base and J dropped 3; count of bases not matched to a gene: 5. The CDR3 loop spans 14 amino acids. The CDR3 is CSVEGRTSKETQYF. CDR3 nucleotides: TGCAGCGTTGAAGGCCGGACTAGTAAAGAGACCCAGTACTTC.

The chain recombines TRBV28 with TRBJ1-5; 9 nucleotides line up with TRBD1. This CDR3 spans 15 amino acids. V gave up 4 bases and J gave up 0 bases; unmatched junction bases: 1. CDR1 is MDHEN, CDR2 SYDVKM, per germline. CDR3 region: CASSSGQGSNQPQHF. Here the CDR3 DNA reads TGTGCCAGCAGTTCGGGACAGGGTAGCAATCAGCCCCAGCATTTT.

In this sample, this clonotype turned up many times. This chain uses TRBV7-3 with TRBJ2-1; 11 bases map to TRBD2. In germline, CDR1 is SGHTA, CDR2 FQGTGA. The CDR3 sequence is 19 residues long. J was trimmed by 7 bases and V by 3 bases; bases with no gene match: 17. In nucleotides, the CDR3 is TGTGCCAGCAGCTTGGCCGGAGGGGCTAGCGGGAGGTGGCGTAATGAGCAGTTCTTC. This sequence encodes CASSLAGGASGRWRNEQFF. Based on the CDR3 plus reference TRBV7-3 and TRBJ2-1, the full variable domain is GAGVSQTPSNKVTEKGKYVELRCDPISGHTALYWYRQSLGQGPEFLIYFQGTGAADDSGLPNDRFFAVRPEGSVSTLKIQRTERGDSAVYLCASSLAGGASGRWRNEQFFGPGTRLTVL.

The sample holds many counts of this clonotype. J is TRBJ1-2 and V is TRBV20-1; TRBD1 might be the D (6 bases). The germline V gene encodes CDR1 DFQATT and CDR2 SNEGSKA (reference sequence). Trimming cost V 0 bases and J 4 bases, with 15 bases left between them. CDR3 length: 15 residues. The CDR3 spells CSARDAGAGSYGYTF. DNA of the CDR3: TGCAGTGCTAGAGATGCAGGGGCCGGAAGCTATGGCTACACCTTC.

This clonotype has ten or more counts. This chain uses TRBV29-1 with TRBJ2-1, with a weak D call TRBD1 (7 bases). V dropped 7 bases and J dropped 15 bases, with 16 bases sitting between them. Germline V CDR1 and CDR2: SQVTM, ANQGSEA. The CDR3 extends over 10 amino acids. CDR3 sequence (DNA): TGCAGCGCGGCTACAGGGGACTGGTTCTTC. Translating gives CSAATGDWFF.

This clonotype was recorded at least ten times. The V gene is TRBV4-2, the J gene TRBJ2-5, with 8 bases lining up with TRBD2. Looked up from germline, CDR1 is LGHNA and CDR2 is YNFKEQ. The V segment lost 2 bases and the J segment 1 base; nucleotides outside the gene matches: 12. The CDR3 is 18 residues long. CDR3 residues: CASSQPQGVSGVQETQYF. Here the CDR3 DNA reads TGTGCCAGCAGCCAACCCCAGGGTGTTAGCGGGGTCCAAGAGACCCAGTACTTC.

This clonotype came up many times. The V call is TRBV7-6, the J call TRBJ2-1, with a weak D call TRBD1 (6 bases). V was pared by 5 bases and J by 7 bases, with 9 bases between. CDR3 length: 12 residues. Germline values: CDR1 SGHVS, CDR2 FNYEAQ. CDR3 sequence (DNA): TGTGCCAGCAGCCAACAGGGAAATGAGCAGTTCTTC. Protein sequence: CASSQQGNEQFF.

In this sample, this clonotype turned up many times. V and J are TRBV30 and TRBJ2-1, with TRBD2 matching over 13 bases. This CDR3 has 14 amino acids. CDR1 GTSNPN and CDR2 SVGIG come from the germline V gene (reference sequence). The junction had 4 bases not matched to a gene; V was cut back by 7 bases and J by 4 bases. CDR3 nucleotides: TGTGCCTACCCACTAGCGGGAGGGTACAATGAGCAGTTCTTC. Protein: CAYPLAGGYNEQFF.

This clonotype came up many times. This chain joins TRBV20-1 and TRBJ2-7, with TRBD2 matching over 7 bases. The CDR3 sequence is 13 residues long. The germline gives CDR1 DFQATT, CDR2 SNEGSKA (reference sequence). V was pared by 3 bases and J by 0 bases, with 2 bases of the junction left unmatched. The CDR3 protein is CSARRGSSYEQYV. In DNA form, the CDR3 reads TGCAGTGCTAGGCGGGGGAGCTCCTACGAGCAGTACGTC.

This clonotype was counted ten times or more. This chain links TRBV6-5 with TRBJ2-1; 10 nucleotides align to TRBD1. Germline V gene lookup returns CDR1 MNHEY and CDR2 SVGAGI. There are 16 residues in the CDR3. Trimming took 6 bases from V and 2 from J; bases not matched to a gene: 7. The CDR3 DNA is TGTGCCAGCAGCCCCCCCGGGACAGGGGCCTACAATGAGCAGTTCTTC. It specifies CASSPPGTGAYNEQFF.

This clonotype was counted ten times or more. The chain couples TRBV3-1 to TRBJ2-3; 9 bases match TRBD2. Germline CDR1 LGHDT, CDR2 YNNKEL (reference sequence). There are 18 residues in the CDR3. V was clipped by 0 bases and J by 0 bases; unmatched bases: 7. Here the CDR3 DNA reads TGTGCCAGCAGCCAAGATTACCCTAGCGGGGCCAGCACAGATACGCAGTATTTT. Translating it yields CASSQDYPSGASTDTQYF.

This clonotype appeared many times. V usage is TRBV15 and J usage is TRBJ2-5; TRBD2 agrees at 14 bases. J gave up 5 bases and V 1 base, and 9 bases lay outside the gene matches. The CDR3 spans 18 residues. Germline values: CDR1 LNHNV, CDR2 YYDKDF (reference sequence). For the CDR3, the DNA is TGTGCCACCAGCAGAGCCCGACTAGCGGGGGGGGTTCCGGAGACCCAGTACTTC. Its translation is CATSRARLAGGVPETQYF. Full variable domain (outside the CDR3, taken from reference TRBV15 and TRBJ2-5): DAMVIQNPRYQVTQFGKPVTLSCSQTLNHNVMYWYQQKSSQAPKLLFHYYDKDFNNEADTPDNFQSRRPNTSFCFLDIRSPGLGDTAMYLCATSRARLAGGVPETQYFGPGTRLLVL.

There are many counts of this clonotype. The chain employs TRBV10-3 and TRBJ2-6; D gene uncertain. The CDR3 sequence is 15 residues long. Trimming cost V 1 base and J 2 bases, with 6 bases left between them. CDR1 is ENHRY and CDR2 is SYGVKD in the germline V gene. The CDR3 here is CAISEFGPGANVLTF. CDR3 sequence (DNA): TGTGCCATCAGTGAGTTCGGTCCTGGGGCCAACGTCCTGACTTTC.

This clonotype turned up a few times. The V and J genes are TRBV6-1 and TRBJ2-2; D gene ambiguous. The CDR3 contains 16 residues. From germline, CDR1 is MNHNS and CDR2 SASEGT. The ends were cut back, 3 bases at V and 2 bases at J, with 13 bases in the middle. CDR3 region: CASSDVGQTNTGELFF. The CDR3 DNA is TGTGCCAGCAGTGATGTAGGGCAGACCAACACCGGGGAGCTGTTTTTT.

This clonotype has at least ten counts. CDR3 nucleotides: TGTGCCAGCAGTCGCCGGGACGGCCCTTCGAGGGAGACCCAGTACTTC. Protein sequence: CASSRRDGPSRETQYF. This chain links TRBV28 with TRBJ2-5; D might be TRBD1 or TRBD2, each matching 5 bases. The ends were cut back, 5 bases at V and 5 bases at J, with 21 bases in the middle. The CDR3 is made up of 16 amino acids. Germline V gives CDR1 MDHEN, CDR2 SYDVKM. Full variable domain (remainder filled in from reference TRBV28 and TRBJ2-5): DVKVTQSSRYLVKRTGEKVFLECVQDMDHENMFWYRQDPGLGLRLIYFSYDVKMKEKGDIPEGYSVSREKKERFSLILESASTNQTSMYLCASSRRDGPSRETQYFGPGTRLLVL.

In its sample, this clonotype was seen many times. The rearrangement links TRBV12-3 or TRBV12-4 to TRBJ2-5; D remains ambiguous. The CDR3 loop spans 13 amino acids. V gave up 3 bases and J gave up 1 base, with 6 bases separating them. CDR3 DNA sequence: TGTGCCAGCAGTTTTGGCAGCCAAGAGACCCAGTACTTC. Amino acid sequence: CASSFGSQETQYF.

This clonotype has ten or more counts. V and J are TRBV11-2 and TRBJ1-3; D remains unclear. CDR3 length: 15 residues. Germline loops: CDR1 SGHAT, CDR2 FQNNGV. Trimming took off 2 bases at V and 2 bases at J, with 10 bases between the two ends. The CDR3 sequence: CASSLRLGTGNTIYF. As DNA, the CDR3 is TGTGCCAGCAGCTTACGTTTGGGGACTGGAAACACCATATATTTT.

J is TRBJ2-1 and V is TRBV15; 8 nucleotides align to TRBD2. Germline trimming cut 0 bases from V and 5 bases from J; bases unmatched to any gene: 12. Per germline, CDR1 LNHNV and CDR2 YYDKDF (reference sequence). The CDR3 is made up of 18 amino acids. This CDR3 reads CATSRDPPQRELDNEQFF. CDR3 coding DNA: TGTGCCACCAGCAGAGATCCCCCTCAGCGGGAGCTCGACAATGAGCAGTTCTTC.

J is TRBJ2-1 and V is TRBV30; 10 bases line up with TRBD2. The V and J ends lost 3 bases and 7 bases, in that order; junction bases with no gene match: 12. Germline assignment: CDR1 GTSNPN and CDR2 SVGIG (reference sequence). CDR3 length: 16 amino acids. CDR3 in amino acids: CAWREGAGGPGNEQFF. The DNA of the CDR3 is TGTGCCTGGAGGGAGGGAGCGGGAGGGCCGGGAAATGAGCAGTTCTTC. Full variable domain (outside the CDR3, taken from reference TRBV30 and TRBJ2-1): SQTIHQWPATLVQPVGSPLSLECTVEGTSNPNLYWYRQAAGRGLQLLFYSVGIGQISSEVPQNLSASRPQDRQFILSSKKLLLSDSGFYLCAWREGAGGPGNEQFFGPGTRLTVL.

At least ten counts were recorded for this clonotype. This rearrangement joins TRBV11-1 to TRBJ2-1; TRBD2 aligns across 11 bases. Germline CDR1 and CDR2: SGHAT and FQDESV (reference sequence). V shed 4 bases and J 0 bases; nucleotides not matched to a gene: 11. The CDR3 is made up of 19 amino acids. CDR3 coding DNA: TGTGCCAGCAGCTCGGGACTAGCGGCCGTCCCTCCCTCCTACAATGAGCAGTTCTTC. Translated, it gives CASSSGLAAVPPSYNEQFF.

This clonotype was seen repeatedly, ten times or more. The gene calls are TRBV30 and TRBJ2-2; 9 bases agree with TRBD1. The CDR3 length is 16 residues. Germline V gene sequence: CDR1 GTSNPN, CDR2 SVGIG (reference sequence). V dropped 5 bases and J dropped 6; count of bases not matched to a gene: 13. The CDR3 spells CAWSAGTGRIAGELFF. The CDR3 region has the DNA TGTGCCTGGTCTGCGGGGACAGGGAGGATCGCCGGGGAGCTGTTTTTT.

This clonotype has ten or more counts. CDR3 protein: CSASRPIGTTHEQFF. DNA for the CDR3: TGCAGTGCTAGTCGTCCGATAGGGACTACGCATGAGCAGTTCTTC. This rearrangement joins TRBV20-1 to TRBJ2-1, with 7 bases matching TRBD2. With V trimmed by 3 bases and J by 8 bases, 13 bases remained unmatched. The germline V gene encodes CDR1 DFQATT and CDR2 SNEGSKA (reference sequence). There are 15 residues in the CDR3.

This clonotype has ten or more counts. CDR3 protein: CASREGGPTNNEQFF. For the CDR3, the DNA is TGTGCCAGCAGAGAGGGGGGCCCCACTAACAATGAGCAGTTCTTC. J is TRBJ2-1 and V is TRBV6-2 or TRBV6-3; TRBD1 or TRBD2 may be the D gene (6 bases each). The CDR3 consists of 15 residues. V was trimmed by 6 bases and J by 5 bases, leaving 17 bases between them. Germline V gene data show CDR1 as MNHEY and CDR2 as SVGEGT.

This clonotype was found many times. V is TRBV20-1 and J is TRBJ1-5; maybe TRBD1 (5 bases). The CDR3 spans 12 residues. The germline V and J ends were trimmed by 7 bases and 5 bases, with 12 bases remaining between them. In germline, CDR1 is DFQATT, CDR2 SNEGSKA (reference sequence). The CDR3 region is CSVGGGDQPQHF. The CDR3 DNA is TGCAGTGTGGGGGGAGGGGATCAGCCCCAGCATTTT.